This T cell receptor (beta chain) was captured by sequencing in a study of shared clonotypes between healthy human individuals. There are 13 residues in the CDR3. The germline V gene encodes CDR1 MNHNS and CDR2 SASEGT. The junction had 1 base not matched to a gene; V was cut back by 6 bases and J by 2 bases. This clone was picked up one time. The antigen remains unidentified. In the same sample, other DNA sequences code for this CDR3. General study findings and limits: Sequencing depth was expected to influence donor clonotype sharing. Sampling covered blood only; tissue repertoires likely differ. Generation probability values for non-shared clonotypes were lower than those for clonotypes shared by all four donors.

The sorted-subset replicate PCRs were given about 210 ng DNA, which is tens of thousands of T cell genomes. TCRdb keeps only in-frame clones here, not all; method: immunoSEQ multiplex PCR. The table lists about 2 million clones, 85% to 95% of them singletons. This chain joins TRBV6-1 and TRBJ2-5, with 9 bases lining up with TRBD2. This sequence was found in a man aged 18 to 29 in good health. Sequencing was done on a sample of naive CD4+ T cells sorted from blood. Subset specified: CD45RA+ positively selected. The CDR3 is CASRGLAQETQYF. For the CDR3, the DNA is TGTGCCAGCAGGGGACTAGCTCAAGAGACCCAGTACTTC.